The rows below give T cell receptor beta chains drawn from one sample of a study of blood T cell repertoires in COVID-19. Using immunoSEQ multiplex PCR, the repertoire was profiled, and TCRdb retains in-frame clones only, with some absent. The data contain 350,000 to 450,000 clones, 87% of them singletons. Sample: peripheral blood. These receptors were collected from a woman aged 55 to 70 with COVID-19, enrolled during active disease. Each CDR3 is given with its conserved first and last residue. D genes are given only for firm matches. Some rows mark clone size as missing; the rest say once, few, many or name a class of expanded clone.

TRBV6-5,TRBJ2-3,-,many,CATQGRDTDTQYF,TGTGCCACCCAGGGGCGCGACACAGATACGCAGTATTTT
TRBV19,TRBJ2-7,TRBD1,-,CASSIAGGASEQYF,TGTGCCAGTAGTATTGCAGGGGGCGCGTCCGAGCAGTACTTC
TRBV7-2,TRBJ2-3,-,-,CASSFVDWGDTQYF,TGTGCCAGCAGCTTCGTGGACTGGGGAGATACGCAGTATTTT
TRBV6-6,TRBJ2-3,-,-,CASSRSGGLRGLSTDTQYF,TGTGCCAGCAGTCGCTCGGGTGGGTTAAGGGGACTTAGCACAGATACGCAGTATTTT
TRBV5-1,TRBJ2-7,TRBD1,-,CASSLAGGQGSWEQYF,TGCGCCAGCAGCCTAGCCGGGGGACAGGGTTCGTGGGAGCAGTACTTC
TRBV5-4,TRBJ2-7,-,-,CASSLGQGRNEQYF,TGTGCCAGCAGCTTGGGGCAGGGTCGGAACGAGCAGTACTTC
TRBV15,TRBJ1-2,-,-,CATSRLGDSNYGYTF,TGTGCCACCAGCAGACTGGGAGATTCTAACTATGGCTACACCTTC
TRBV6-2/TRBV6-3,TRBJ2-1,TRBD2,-,CASSYRPPGTSGGNEQFF,TGTGCCAGCAGTTACCGTCCCCCAGGGACTAGCGGGGGTAATGAGCAGTTCTTC
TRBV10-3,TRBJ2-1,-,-,CAIRLSTGLAYNEQFF,TGTGCCATCAGGCTATCGACAGGACTCGCCTACAATGAGCAGTTCTTC
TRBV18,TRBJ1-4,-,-,CASSLLTNEELFF,TGTGCCAGCTCACTACTAACGAATGAGGAACTGTTTTTT
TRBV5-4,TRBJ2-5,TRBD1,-,CASSWGQGYQETQYF,TGTGCCAGCAGCTGGGGACAGGGTTACCAAGAGACCCAGTACTTC
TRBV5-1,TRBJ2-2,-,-,CASNTGTSNTGELFF,TGCGCCAGCAACACCGGGACTTCGAACACCGGGGAGCTGTTTTTT
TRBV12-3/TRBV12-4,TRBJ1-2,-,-,CASTPGNPNGYTF,TGTGCCAGCACCCCCGGGAACCCGAATGGCTACACCTTC
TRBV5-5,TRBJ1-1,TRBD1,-,CASRNRQGGNTEAFF,TGTGCCAGCAGAAACCGACAGGGTGGGAACACTGAAGCTTTCTTT
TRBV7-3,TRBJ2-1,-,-,CASSLMAGSSYNEQFF,TGTGCCAGCAGCTTAATGGCAGGAAGCTCCTACAATGAGCAGTTCTTC
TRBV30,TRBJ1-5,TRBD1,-,CAWRTGTVESQPQHF,TGTGCCTGGAGAACTGGGACAGTGGAGAGTCAGCCCCAGCATTTT
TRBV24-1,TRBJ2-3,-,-,CATSDLAPDGTDTQYF,TGTGCCACCAGTGATTTGGCCCCTGACGGGACAGATACGCAGTATTTT
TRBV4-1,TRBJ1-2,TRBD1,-,CASSAGQERRGYTF,TGCGCCAGCAGCGCGGGACAGGAGAGACGGGGCTACACCTTC
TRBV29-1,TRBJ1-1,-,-,CSVEETGNTEAFF,TGCAGCGTTGAAGAGACAGGGAACACTGAAGCTTTCTTT
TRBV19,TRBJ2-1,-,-,CASSINFRQHNEQFF,TGTGCCAGTAGTATAAATTTTCGACAGCACAATGAGCAGTTCTTC
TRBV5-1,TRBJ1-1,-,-,CASSDLVRPGTEAFF,TGCGCCAGCAGCGATCTCGTTCGCCCGGGCACTGAAGCTTTCTTT
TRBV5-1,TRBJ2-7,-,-,CASSPELGGLREQYF,TGCGCCAGCAGCCCGGAGTTGGGGGGGCTCCGAGAGCAGTACTTC
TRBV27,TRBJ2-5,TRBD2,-,CASSRTSGGAGFLWTQYF,TGTGCCAGCAGCCGGACTAGCGGGGGGGCGGGATTCCTTTGGACCCAGTACTTC
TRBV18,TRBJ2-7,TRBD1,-,CASSPGQVLEQYF,TGTGCCAGCTCACCAGGACAGGTTCTCGAGCAGTACTTC